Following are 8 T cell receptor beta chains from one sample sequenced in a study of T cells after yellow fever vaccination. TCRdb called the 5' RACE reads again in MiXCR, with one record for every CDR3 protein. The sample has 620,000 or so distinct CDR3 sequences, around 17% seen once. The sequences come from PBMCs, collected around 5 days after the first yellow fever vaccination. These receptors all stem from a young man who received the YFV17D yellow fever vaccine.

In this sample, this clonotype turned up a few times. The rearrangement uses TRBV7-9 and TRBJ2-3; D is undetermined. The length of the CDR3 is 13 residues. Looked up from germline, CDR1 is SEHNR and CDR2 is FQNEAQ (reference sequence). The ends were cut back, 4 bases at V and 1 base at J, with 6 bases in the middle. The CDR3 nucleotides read TGTGCCAGCAGCTCCTCGGGCACAGATACGCAGTATTTT. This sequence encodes CASSSSGTDTQYF.

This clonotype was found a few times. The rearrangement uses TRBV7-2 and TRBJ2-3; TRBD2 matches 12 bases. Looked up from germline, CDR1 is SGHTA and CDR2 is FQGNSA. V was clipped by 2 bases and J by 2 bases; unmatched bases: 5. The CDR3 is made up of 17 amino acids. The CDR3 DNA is TGTGCCAGCAGCTTACCGTGGACTAGCGGGGACACAGATACGCAGTATTTT. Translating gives CASSLPWTSGDTDTQYF.

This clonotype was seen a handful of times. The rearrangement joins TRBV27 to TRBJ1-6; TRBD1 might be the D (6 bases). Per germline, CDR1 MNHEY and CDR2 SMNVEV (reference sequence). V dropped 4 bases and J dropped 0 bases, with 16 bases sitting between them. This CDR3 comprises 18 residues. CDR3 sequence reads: CASSSTGPSSSYNSPLHF. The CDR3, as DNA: TGTGCCAGCAGTTCCACAGGGCCCTCGAGCTCCTATAATTCACCCCTCCACTTT.

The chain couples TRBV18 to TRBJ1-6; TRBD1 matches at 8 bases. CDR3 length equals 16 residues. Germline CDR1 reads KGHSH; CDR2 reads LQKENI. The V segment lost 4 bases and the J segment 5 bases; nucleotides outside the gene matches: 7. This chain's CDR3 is CASSRNPGQDNSPLHF. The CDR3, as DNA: TGTGCCAGCTCACGGAACCCGGGACAGGATAATTCACCCCTCCACTTT.

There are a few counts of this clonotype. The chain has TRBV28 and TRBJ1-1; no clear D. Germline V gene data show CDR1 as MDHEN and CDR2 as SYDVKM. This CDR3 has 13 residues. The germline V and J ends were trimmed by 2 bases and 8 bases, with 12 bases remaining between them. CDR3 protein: CASSLRAPKEAFF. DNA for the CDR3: TGTGCCAGCAGTTTAAGGGCACCTAAAGAAGCTTTCTTT.

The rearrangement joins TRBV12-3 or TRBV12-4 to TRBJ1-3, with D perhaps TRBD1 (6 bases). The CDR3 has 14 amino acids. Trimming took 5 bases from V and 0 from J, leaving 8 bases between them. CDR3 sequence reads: CASSRQVSGNTIYF. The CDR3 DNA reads TGTGCCAGCAGTCGACAGGTCTCTGGAAACACCATATATTTT.

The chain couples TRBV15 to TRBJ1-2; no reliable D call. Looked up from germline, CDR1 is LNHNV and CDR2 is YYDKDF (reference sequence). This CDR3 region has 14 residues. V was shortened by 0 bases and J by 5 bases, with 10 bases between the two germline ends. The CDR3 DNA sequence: TGTGCCACCAGCAGAGATAGTGCGGCATATGGCTACACCTTC. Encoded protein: CATSRDSAAYGYTF.

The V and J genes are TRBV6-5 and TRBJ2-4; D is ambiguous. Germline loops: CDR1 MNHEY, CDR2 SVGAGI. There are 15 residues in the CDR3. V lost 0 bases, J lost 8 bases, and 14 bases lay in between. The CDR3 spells CASSYSAAMSDIQYF. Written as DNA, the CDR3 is TGTGCCAGCAGTTACTCGGCGGCAATGAGCGACATTCAGTACTTC.